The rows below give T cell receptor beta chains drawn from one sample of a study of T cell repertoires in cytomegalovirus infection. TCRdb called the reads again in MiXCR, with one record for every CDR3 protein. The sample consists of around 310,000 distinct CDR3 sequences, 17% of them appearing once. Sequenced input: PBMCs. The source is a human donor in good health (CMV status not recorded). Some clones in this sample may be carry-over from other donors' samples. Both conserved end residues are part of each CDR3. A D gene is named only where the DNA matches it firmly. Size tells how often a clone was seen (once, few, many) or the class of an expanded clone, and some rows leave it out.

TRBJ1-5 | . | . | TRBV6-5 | TGTGCCAGCAGTTACTCGGCCCGGGCTGTGCAGCCCCAGCATTTT | CASSYSARAVQPQHF
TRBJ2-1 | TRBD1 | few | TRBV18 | TGTGCCAGCTCACCACCGGGGACAGGGAGAACAATGAAGCAGTTCTTC | CASSPPGTGRTMKQFF
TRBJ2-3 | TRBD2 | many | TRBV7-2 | TGTGCCAGCAGCTTATTCACTAGCGGGGGGGCAGATACGCAGTATTTT | CASSLFTSGGADTQYF
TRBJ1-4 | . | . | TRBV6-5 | TGTGCCAGCAGTCGAAACGGGCAGGTCTTCGGAACTAATGAAAAACTGTTTTTT | CASSRNGQVFGTNEKLFF
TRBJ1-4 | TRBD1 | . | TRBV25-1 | TGTGCCAGCAGTTACGGGACAGCTTCGGAAAAACTGTTTTTT | CASSYGTASEKLFF
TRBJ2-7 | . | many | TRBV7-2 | TGTGCCAGCAGCTCTTCCTATCGGCCTTCCTCTAGCGAGCAGTACTTC | CASSSSYRPSSSEQYF
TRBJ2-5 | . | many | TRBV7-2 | TGTGCCAGCAGCTTAGTGTGGGAAGAGACCCAGTACTTC | CASSLVWEETQYF
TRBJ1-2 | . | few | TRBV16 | TGTGCCAGCAGCCAATCACCAGAGCCGCTTTTAGGCTACACCTTC | CASSQSPEPLLGYTF
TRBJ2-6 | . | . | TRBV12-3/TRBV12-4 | TGTGCCAGCAGTTTAAAGGGGAACCGATTCTCTGGGGCCAACGTCCTGACTTTC | CASSLKGNRFSGANVLTF
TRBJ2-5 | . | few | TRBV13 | TGTGCCAGCAGCTTTGTAGGGGACGGCCAAGAGACCCAGTACTTC | CASSFVGDGQETQYF
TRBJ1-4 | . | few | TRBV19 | TGTGCCAGTAGTATACCCCCGGGTGAAAAACTGTTTTTT | CASSIPPGEKLFF
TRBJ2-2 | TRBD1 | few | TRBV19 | TGTGCCAGTAGTGCGCAGGGGGACACCGGGGAGCTGTTTTTT | CASSAQGDTGELFF
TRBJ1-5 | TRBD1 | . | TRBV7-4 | TGTGCCAGCAGCTCCTTCCAGGGGGAACAGCCCCAGCATTTT | CASSSFQGEQPQHF
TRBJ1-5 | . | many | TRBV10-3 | TGTGCCACCGGGACCGACCAGGGGAATCAGCCCCAGCATTTT | CATGTDQGNQPQHF
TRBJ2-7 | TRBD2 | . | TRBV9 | TGTGCCAGCAGCGCCGGGACTAGCGGGACGTACGAGCAGTACTTC | CASSAGTSGTYEQYF